The T cell receptor beta chain under discussion was sequenced for a study of T cells in Graves' hyperthyroidism and ophthalmopathy. Researchers amplified the TCR beta CDR3 regions from RNA transcripts. The HTBI primer set served for first-round RT-PCR of the TCR CDR3. TCRdb independently ran MiXCR on the multiplex PCR reads; one entry per CDR3 protein. Of about 400,000 distinct CDR3 sequences in the sample, around 15% were seen once. In the case of this clonotype: The CDR3 does not end in the conserved phenylalanine or tryptophan, so this is likely a read error.

The V end was cut by 4 bases, the J end by 4 bases, with 11 bases between. The CDR3 has 13 residues. CDR1 is SQVTM and CDR2 is ANQGSEA in the germline V gene. Sequenced material: blood. This chain links TRBV29-1 with TRBJ1-3; D ambiguous. The origin of this receptor is a man aged 45-65 years with Graves' ophthalmopathy. The CDR3 DNA sequence: TGCAGCGTTGTCCCACAGACCGGAAACACCATATATCTT. This gives the protein CSVVPQTGNTIYL.